This record concerns one TCR beta chain sequence. This entry belongs to a study of radiotherapy plus CTLA-4 blockade in lung cancer. Germline V gene sequence: CDR1 SGHAT, CDR2 FQNNGV. The V and J ends lost 3 bases and 4 bases, in that order; junction bases with no gene match: 6. CDR3 length: 16 amino acids. The data were produced by immunoSEQ multiplex PCR, yet TCRdb's version contains in-frame clones alone and is incomplete. This sample has 71,000 or so clones; 85% to 90% occur once, and the top ten carry 0.85% to 0.9%. The sequenced sample was peripheral blood, obtained from a patient treated with radiotherapy plus ipilimumab. The sequence was collected from a human donor with non-small cell lung cancer who had stable disease on radiotherapy plus ipilimumab. The J gene is TRBJ2-1, the V gene TRBV11-2; 10 positions match TRBD2. This CDR3 reads CASSFLLAGVYNEQFF. CDR3 DNA sequence: TGTGCCAGCAGCTTCCTTCTAGCGGGAGTATACAATGAGCAGTTCTTC. The full variable domain, in which reference TRBV11-2 and TRBJ2-1 provide the parts outside the CDR3, is EAGVAQSPRYKIIEKRQSVAFWCNPISGHATLYWYQQILGQGPKLLIQFQNNGVVDDSQLPKDRFSAERLKGVDSTLKIQPAKLEDSAVYLCASSFLLAGVYNEQFFGPGTRLTVL.